The clone carrying this TCR beta chain was found a few times. The entire patient cohort was treatment-naive prior to thyroid surgery. The data originate from a study of metastatic and nonmetastatic thyroid tumors. Study summary: Malignant thyroid and benign thyroid patients provided blood and tumor or nodule tissue whose repertoires were compared.

Authors' processing steps: A classifier for distant metastasis in papillary thyroid cancer was constructed using CDR3 differences observed across clinicopathological groups. MiXCR reprocessed the PCR reads for TCRdb. None of the V and J calls come from the authors' own analysis; TCRdb made them. Of about 15,000 clones in the sample, just over 30% are singletons; the top ten hold over 9.5%. What was sequenced was blood. This receptor was identified in a female donor with papillary thyroid cancer or a benign thyroid nodule (not recorded which). Some clones in this sample may be carry-over from other donors' samples.

CDR3 sequence (DNA): TGTGCCAGCAGTTCATCCGGGACAGGGATACTCGAGCAGTACTTC. Residues: CASSSSGTGILEQYF. The chain links TRBV6-5 to TRBJ2-7, with 9 positions matching TRBD1. CDR1 is MNHEY and CDR2 is SVGAGI in the germline V gene. This CDR3 has 15 amino acids. The V and J ends lost 4 bases and 6 bases, in that order; junction bases with no gene match: 10.